Listed here are 19 T cell receptor beta chains from one sample, sequenced in a study of T cell responses to AZD1222 COVID-19 vaccine. Using immunoSEQ multiplex PCR, the repertoire was profiled, and TCRdb retains in-frame clones only, with some absent. The table has approximately 67,000 clones, about nine tenths seen once. This sample comprised peripheral blood, obtained 28 days after the second AZD1222 dose. The receptors derive from an adult who received the AZD1222 COVID-19 vaccine.

This sequence joins TRBV7-9 and TRBJ1-2; 9 bases are a match to TRBD1. This CDR3 has 14 residues. With V trimmed by 5 bases and J by 2 bases, 3 bases remained unmatched. Germline CDR1 is SEHNR and CDR2 is FQNEAQ (reference sequence). CDR3 loop: CASSRGQGNYGYTF. The CDR3 DNA reads as TGTGCCAGCAGCCGCGGACAGGGGAACTATGGCTACACCTTC.

This sequence joins TRBV28 and TRBJ1-2; 10 nucleotides align to TRBD1. The junction had 6 bases not matched to a gene; V was cut back by 4 bases and J by 4 bases. The CDR3 contains 15 residues. Germline loops: CDR1 MDHEN, CDR2 SYDVKM. CDR3 in amino acids: CASSSGTGEAYGYTF. The CDR3 DNA reads as TGTGCCAGCAGTTCCGGGACAGGGGAGGCCTATGGCTACACCTTC.

This sequence joins TRBV15 and TRBJ1-4, with unresolved D. The CDR3 has 15 residues. Germline CDR1 is LNHNV and CDR2 is YYDKDF (reference sequence). V shed 0 bases and J shed 7 bases, with 12 bases lying between them. CDR3 DNA sequence: TGTGCCACCAGCAGAGATGCGGGCCAGCCTGAAAAACTGTTTTTT. This translates into CATSRDAGQPEKLFF. The full variable domain, completed using reference TRBV15 and TRBJ1-4, is DAMVIQNPRYQVTQFGKPVTLSCSQTLNHNVMYWYQQKSSQAPKLLFHYYDKDFNNEADTPDNFQSRRPNTSFCFLDIRSPGLGDTAMYLCATSRDAGQPEKLFFGSGTQLSVL.

This chain joins TRBV7-9 and TRBJ2-1; D not resolved. V shed 3 bases and J shed 1 base, with 1 base lying between them. The CDR3 has 12 residues. In germline, CDR1 is SEHNR, CDR2 FQNEAQ (reference sequence). The CDR3, as DNA: TGTGCCAGCAGCTTTTCCTACAATGAGCAGTTCTTC. Translation gives CASSFSYNEQFF.

The CDR3 sequence: CASRSDRGETQYF. In DNA, the CDR3 is TGTGCCAGCAGATCGGACAGGGGGGAGACCCAGTACTTC. The rearrangement uses TRBV6-5 and TRBJ2-5, with TRBD1 identical over 10 bases. This CDR3 is built from 13 residues. Germline values: CDR1 MNHEY, CDR2 SVGAGI. V trimming: 6 bases; J trimming: 5 bases; junction bases outside the gene matches: 3.

This chain joins TRBV9 and TRBJ2-2; D may match TRBD1 or TRBD2 (5 bases each). This CDR3 spans 16 amino acids. Deletions cut 3 bases from V and 0 bases from J, with 12 bases between. Looked up from germline, CDR1 is SGDLS and CDR2 is YYNGEE. The CDR3, as DNA: TGTGCCAGCAGCGCATGGGACCGATCGAACACCGGGGAGCTGTTTTTT. Its translation is CASSAWDRSNTGELFF.

V and J are TRBV28 and TRBJ2-7; no reliable D call. Deletions cut 6 bases from V and 3 bases from J, with 6 bases between. The CDR3 loop spans 11 amino acids. Germline CDR1 and CDR2: MDHEN and SYDVKM. The CDR3 region has the DNA TGTGCCAGCAGCCGGTACTACGAGCAGTACTTC. Its translation: CASSRYYEQYF.

This chain joins TRBV29-1 and TRBJ1-1; D gene ambiguous. The V end lost 3 bases, the J end lost 1 base, and 9 bases lay between the germline ends. The germline CDR1 and CDR2 sequences are SQVTM and ANQGSEA. This CDR3 spans 13 amino acids. CDR3 amino acids: CSVDITGNTEAFF. The CDR3 DNA reads as TGCAGCGTTGACATAACCGGGAACACTGAAGCTTTCTTT.

The chain employs TRBV5-1 and TRBJ1-6; D ambiguous. Germline V lookup: CDR1 SGHRS, CDR2 YFSETQ. With 4 bases removed from V and 9 bases from J, the gap between germline ends came to 20 bases. The CDR3 length is 16 residues. DNA for the CDR3: TGCGCCAGCAGCACCCGGACGGTTCGAGAGGGTTCACCCCTCCACTTT. Translating gives CASSTRTVREGSPLHF.

The chain carries TRBV5-1 and TRBJ1-3; no clear D. Germline CDR1 and CDR2: SGHRS and YFSETQ. The germline V and J ends were trimmed by 0 bases and 2 bases, with 6 bases remaining between them. This CDR3 is 14 amino acids long. CDR3 coding DNA: TGCGCCAGCAGCTTGGACAGCGCTGGAAACACCATATATTTT. Protein: CASSLDSAGNTIYF.

As DNA, the CDR3 is TGTGCCAGCAGCTTCGGGTTCCTCTACGAGCAGTACTTC. This gives the protein CASSFGFLYEQYF. The chain links TRBV11-3 to TRBJ2-7; D gene ambiguous. Trimming stripped 3 bases from V and 3 bases from J, with 9 bases between. Germline CDR1 SGHNT, CDR2 YENEEA. The CDR3 contains 13 residues.

V is TRBV5-1 and J is TRBJ1-2; 7 bases line up with TRBD1. Germline-derived CDR1 and CDR2 are SGHRS and YFSETQ. J gave up 6 bases and V 1 base, and 9 bases lay outside the gene matches. CDR3 length: 15 amino acids. The CDR3 coding sequence is TGCGCCAGCAGCTTGCCGAGAGACAGGGAGGATGGCTACACCTTC. It codes for CASSLPRDREDGYTF.

The rearrangement uses TRBV9 and TRBJ2-2; no clear D gene. The V and J ends lost 6 bases and 1 base respectively, with 7 bases between them. In germline, CDR1 is SGDLS, CDR2 YYNGEE. The CDR3 has 13 residues. The chain's CDR3 is CASTWENTGELFF. The CDR3 nucleotides are TGTGCCAGCACTTGGGAGAACACCGGGGAGCTGTTTTTT.

This clone has just one count. The J gene is TRBJ1-5, the V gene TRBV4-1; 8 bases align to TRBD1. Germline V lookup: CDR1 MGHRA, CDR2 YSYEKL. The junction had 10 bases not matched to a gene; V was cut back by 2 bases and J by 7 bases. The CDR3 covers 16 residues. This chain's CDR3 is CASSQLPGQGTQPQHF. CDR3 nucleotides: TGCGCCAGCAGCCAACTACCTGGACAGGGAACGCAGCCCCAGCATTTT.

The chain recombines TRBV28 with TRBJ2-7, with unresolved D. Germline lookup yields CDR1 MDHEN and CDR2 SYDVKM. CDR3 length: 14 residues. V gave up 2 bases and J gave up 4 bases, with 12 bases separating them. CDR3 coding DNA: TGTGCCAGCAGTTTACCTCTCTTCTCGTACGAGCAGTACTTC. Translating it yields CASSLPLFSYEQYF. Drawing the rest from reference TRBV28 and TRBJ2-7, the complete variable domain is DVKVTQSSRYLVKRTGEKVFLECVQDMDHENMFWYRQDPGLGLRLIYFSYDVKMKEKGDIPEGYSVSREKKERFSLILESASTNQTSMYLCASSLPLFSYEQYFGPGTRLTVT.

V is TRBV3-1 (or the pseudogene TRBV3-2) and J is TRBJ2-1; D not resolved. V gave up 3 bases and J gave up 6 bases, with 12 bases separating them. Germline loops: CDR1 LGHDT, CDR2 YNNKEL (reference sequence). This CDR3 has 14 residues. The CDR3 DNA reads TGTGCCAGCAGCCATAGCCCCTCTTTCAATGAGCAGTTCTTC. This encodes CASSHSPSFNEQFF.

CDR3 coding DNA: TGTGCCAGCAGTTACAGGGCAGGGGGCAATCAGCCCCAGCATTTT. Amino acid sequence: CASSYRAGGNQPQHF. The chain employs TRBV6-5 and TRBJ1-5, with D perhaps TRBD1 (6 bases). The CDR3 has 15 residues. Germline V gene data show CDR1 as MNHEY and CDR2 as SVGAGI. The V end lost 2 bases, the J end lost 2 bases, and 10 bases lay between the germline ends.

This clone has a handful of counts. The gene calls are TRBV7-6 and TRBJ2-1; D tentatively fits TRBD1 or TRBD2 (5 bases each). CDR3 length equals 16 residues. The germline CDR1 and CDR2 sequences are SGHVS and FNYEAQ. The V and J ends lost 2 bases and 3 bases respectively, with 14 bases between them. The CDR3 loop reads CASSLRGSGNYNEQFF. CDR3 nucleotide sequence: TGTGCCAGCAGCTTAAGGGGAAGCGGAAACTACAATGAGCAGTTCTTC.

This clone was seen only once. The rearrangement links TRBV19 to TRBJ1-5, with D possibly matching TRBD1 (5 bases). The CDR3 consists of 13 residues. Germline-derived CDR1 and CDR2 are LNHDA and SQIVND (reference sequence). The V end was cut by 5 bases, the J end by 5 bases, with 10 bases between. The CDR3 DNA reads TGTGCCAGTAGTGAGGGGAGGGATCAGCCCCAGCATTTT. Translated, it gives CASSEGRDQPQHF.